Presented here are 6 T cell receptor beta chains from one specimen sequenced in a study of cytomegalovirus exposure and HLA in healthy donors. The PCR used 60 Vbeta and 13 Jbeta primers. The repertoire was sequenced with immunoSEQ multiplex PCR; TCRdb's copy has only in-frame clones and lacks some. The sample consists of about 130,000 clones, approximately 80% of them appearing once. What was sequenced was PBMCs. All receptors derive from a human donor in good health.

The table lists this clone with a few counts. DNA for the CDR3: TGTGCCAGCAGCTTTATGACGGAGGGGTCTGAAGCTTTCTTT. Translated, it gives CASSFMTEGSEAFF. The chain recombines TRBV7-9 with TRBJ1-1, with TRBD1 as a possible D gene (5 bases). CDR3 length: 14 residues. Germline V lookup: CDR1 SEHNR, CDR2 FQNEAQ (reference sequence). V was cut by 3 bases and J by 6 bases, with 14 bases left in between.

This chain joins TRBV6-5 and TRBJ2-7, with D possibly matching TRBD1 (5 bases). Per germline, CDR1 MNHEY and CDR2 SVGAGI. This CDR3 region has 13 residues. V was clipped by 6 bases and J by 6 bases, with 15 bases between them. The CDR3: CASSRGHPLEQYF. The CDR3 nucleotides are TGTGCCAGCAGCCGAGGACATCCTCTCGAGCAGTACTTC.

The chain employs TRBV9 and TRBJ1-2; 7 nucleotides line up with TRBD1. Germline CDR1 and CDR2: SGDLS and YYNGEE. The CDR3 consists of 18 residues. Trimming cost V 0 bases and J 4 bases; bases outside gene matches: 15. The CDR3 nucleotides are TGTGCCAGCAGCGTAGGAGGGGGCGGAGGTATTGGGTTCTATGGCTACACCTTC. Amino acid sequence: CASSVGGGGGIGFYGYTF.

J is TRBJ1-2 and V is TRBV4-2, with TRBD1 matching over 9 bases. V shed 7 bases and J 8 bases; nucleotides not matched to a gene: 17. This CDR3 region has 16 residues. CDR1 and CDR2 from the germline V gene are LGHNA and YNFKEQ. Here the CDR3 reads CASNPGWTGEGKGYTF. DNA for the CDR3: TGTGCCAGCAACCCTGGGTGGACAGGGGAAGGGAAGGGCTACACCTTC.

The rearrangement links TRBV7-2 to TRBJ2-7; 11 positions match TRBD1. This CDR3 is built from 14 residues. Germline trimming cut 3 bases from V and 4 bases from J; bases unmatched to any gene: 2. Per the germline V gene, CDR1 is SGHTA and CDR2 is FQGNSA. The CDR3 coding sequence is TGTGCCAGCAGCTTGGGACAGGGGGTTTACGAGCAGTACTTC. It translates to CASSLGQGVYEQYF.

This clone was observed a few times. The chain joins TRBV7-7 to TRBJ2-1, with 8 nucleotides matching TRBD1. Trimming removed 1 base from V and 5 bases from J; junction bases left unmatched: 7. The CDR3 loop spans 16 amino acids. Germline loops: CDR1 SSHAT, CDR2 FNYEAQ (reference sequence). CDR3 loop: CASSLGLGQENNEQFF. The DNA of the CDR3 is TGTGCCAGCAGCTTAGGTTTGGGACAGGAGAACAATGAGCAGTTCTTC. The variable domain in full, completed from reference TRBV7-7 and TRBJ2-1, reads GAGVSQSPRYKVTKRGQDVTLRCDPISSHATLYWYQQALGQGPEFLTYFNYEAQPDKSGLPSDRFSAERPEGSISTLTIQRTEQRDSAMYRCASSLGLGQENNEQFFGPGTRLTVL.